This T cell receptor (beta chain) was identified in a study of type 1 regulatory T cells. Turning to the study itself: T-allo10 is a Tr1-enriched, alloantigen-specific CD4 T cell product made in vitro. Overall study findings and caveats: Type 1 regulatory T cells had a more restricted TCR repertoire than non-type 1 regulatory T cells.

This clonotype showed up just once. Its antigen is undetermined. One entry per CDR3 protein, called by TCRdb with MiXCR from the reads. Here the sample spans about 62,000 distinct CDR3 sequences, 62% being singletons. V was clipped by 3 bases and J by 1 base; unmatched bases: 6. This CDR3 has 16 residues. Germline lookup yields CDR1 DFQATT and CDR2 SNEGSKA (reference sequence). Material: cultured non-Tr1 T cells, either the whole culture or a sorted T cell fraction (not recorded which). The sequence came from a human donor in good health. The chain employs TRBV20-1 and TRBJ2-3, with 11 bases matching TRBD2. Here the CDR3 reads CSASLAGGRGTDTQYF. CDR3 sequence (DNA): TGCAGTGCTAGTTTAGCGGGAGGGCGTGGCACAGATACGCAGTATTTT.